This is a list of T cell receptor beta chains from one sample in a study of CXCR3-negative and CXCR3-positive naive CD8 T cells. Reprocessing the 5' RACE reads, TCRdb reports a single entry for every CDR3 protein and omits DNA. The listing records some 50,000 distinct CDR3 sequences. Sequences were obtained from naive CXCR3- CD8+ T cells from blood. Source of these receptors: a human donor in good health. Some clones in this sample may be carry-over from other donors' samples. Each CDR3 is given with its conserved first and last residue. The listing skips clone size in some rows; elsewhere it reads once, few, many or a size class.

v_call: TRBV14
j_call: TRBJ2-1
clone_size: .
cdr3_aa: CASSPLLSSYNEQFF

v_call: TRBV14
j_call: TRBJ2-7
clone_size: .
cdr3_aa: CASSQGTGGYEQYF

v_call: TRBV25-1
j_call: TRBJ2-1
clone_size: .
cdr3_aa: CASSEQRGGPGSYNEQFF

v_call: TRBV20-1
j_call: TRBJ1-1
clone_size: .
cdr3_aa: CSARGYMNTEAFF

v_call: TRBV3-1
j_call: TRBJ2-1
clone_size: .
cdr3_aa: CASSPEFGRESYNEQFF

v_call: TRBV19
j_call: TRBJ2-7
clone_size: .
cdr3_aa: CASSPGLSYEQYF

v_call: TRBV28
j_call: TRBJ2-7
clone_size: .
cdr3_aa: CASSSPRQGGYEQYF

v_call: TRBV6-4
j_call: TRBJ2-5
clone_size: .
cdr3_aa: CAGRVTSGGQETQYF

v_call: TRBV15
j_call: TRBJ2-7
clone_size: .
cdr3_aa: CATSRGRSYEQYF

v_call: TRBV7-6
j_call: TRBJ2-3
clone_size: .
cdr3_aa: CASSLAGGRDTQYF

v_call: TRBV20-1
j_call: TRBJ2-4
clone_size: .
cdr3_aa: CSARDLGLYVF

v_call: TRBV19
j_call: TRBJ2-3
clone_size: .
cdr3_aa: CATSPLGGIADTQYF

v_call: TRBV5-1
j_call: TRBJ1-2
clone_size: .
cdr3_aa: CASRSGQSYGYTF

v_call: TRBV29-1
j_call: TRBJ2-1
clone_size: .
cdr3_aa: CSVTPGQGNEQFF

v_call: TRBV20-1
j_call: TRBJ2-1
clone_size: .
cdr3_aa: CSAKRPADYNEQFF

v_call: TRBV20-1
j_call: TRBJ1-6
clone_size: .
cdr3_aa: CSASTTGGLTPLHF

v_call: TRBV4-3
j_call: TRBJ1-1
clone_size: .
cdr3_aa: CASSQDRTLGSEAFF

v_call: TRBV4-3
j_call: TRBJ2-5
clone_size: .
cdr3_aa: CASSQERGVETQYF

v_call: TRBV6-6
j_call: TRBJ1-3
clone_size: medium-sized
cdr3_aa: CASSYVGSGNTIYF

v_call: TRBV6-5
j_call: TRBJ2-7
clone_size: .
cdr3_aa: CASSFSGGVEQYF

v_call: TRBV4-3
j_call: TRBJ2-1
clone_size: .
cdr3_aa: CASSQTSGGEQFF

v_call: TRBV29-1
j_call: TRBJ2-2
clone_size: .
cdr3_aa: CSAPTGTGELFF

v_call: TRBV30
j_call: TRBJ1-1
clone_size: .
cdr3_aa: CAWSVGTGGYAFF

v_call: TRBV6-2/TRBV6-3
j_call: TRBJ1-2
clone_size: .
cdr3_aa: CASSSSGFNYGYTF

v_call: TRBV3-1
j_call: TRBJ2-7
clone_size: .
cdr3_aa: CASSLGPGLGYEQYF

v_call: TRBV7-2
j_call: TRBJ2-7
clone_size: .
cdr3_aa: CASSSTTDSYEQYF

v_call: TRBV9
j_call: TRBJ1-1
clone_size: .
cdr3_aa: CASTPGQGLSTEAFF

v_call: TRBV29-1
j_call: TRBJ2-1
clone_size: .
cdr3_aa: CSVVRNNEQFF

v_call: TRBV11-2
j_call: TRBJ1-4
clone_size: .
cdr3_aa: CASSQWGGLEKLFF

v_call: TRBV6-4
j_call: TRBJ2-2
clone_size: .
cdr3_aa: CAISDLDMNTGELFF

v_call: TRBV5-1
j_call: TRBJ2-2
clone_size: .
cdr3_aa: CASSLVQNSGELFF

v_call: TRBV4-3
j_call: TRBJ2-3
clone_size: .
cdr3_aa: CASSQDFFSTYTQYF

v_call: TRBV28
j_call: TRBJ2-2
clone_size: .
cdr3_aa: CASSSTRTGDFTGELFF

v_call: TRBV5-1
j_call: TRBJ1-2
clone_size: .
cdr3_aa: CASSYGTGGADGYTF

v_call: TRBV23-1
j_call: TRBJ2-7
clone_size: medium-sized
cdr3_aa: CASSPEGGYEQYF

v_call: TRBV24-1
j_call: TRBJ1-1
clone_size: .
cdr3_aa: CATSDLGTQGTFF

v_call: TRBV4-2
j_call: TRBJ2-1
clone_size: .
cdr3_aa: CASSRTLGTEQFF

v_call: TRBV5-1
j_call: TRBJ2-7
clone_size: .
cdr3_aa: CASSLEVTGNEQYF

v_call: TRBV15
j_call: TRBJ2-3
clone_size: .
cdr3_aa: CATSRDPGLAGDPDTQYF

v_call: TRBV7-8
j_call: TRBJ2-7
clone_size: medium-sized
cdr3_aa: CASSLVASGGTYEQYF

v_call: TRBV6-5
j_call: TRBJ2-7
clone_size: .
cdr3_aa: CASSYQAGELYEQYF

v_call: TRBV7-9
j_call: TRBJ2-2
clone_size: .
cdr3_aa: CASSFRDNTGELFF

v_call: TRBV5-6
j_call: TRBJ1-3
clone_size: .
cdr3_aa: CASSSMARSGNTIYF

v_call: TRBV12-3/TRBV12-4
j_call: TRBJ2-5
clone_size: .
cdr3_aa: CASSPPRRWEPEKETQYF

v_call: TRBV25-1
j_call: TRBJ2-7
clone_size: .
cdr3_aa: CASSEYRDGSYEQYF

v_call: TRBV28
j_call: TRBJ2-1
clone_size: .
cdr3_aa: CASSLAPPNEQFF

v_call: TRBV7-9
j_call: TRBJ2-3
clone_size: .
cdr3_aa: CASRPPTGENTDTQYF

v_call: TRBV29-1
j_call: TRBJ2-1
clone_size: .
cdr3_aa: CSVGGEGEQFF

v_call: TRBV12-3/TRBV12-4
j_call: TRBJ2-1
clone_size: medium-sized
cdr3_aa: CASSSDNEQFF

v_call: TRBV15
j_call: TRBJ2-7
clone_size: .
cdr3_aa: CATSGRGYEQYF

v_call: TRBV12-3/TRBV12-4
j_call: TRBJ2-1
clone_size: .
cdr3_aa: CAIMGLAGNEQFF